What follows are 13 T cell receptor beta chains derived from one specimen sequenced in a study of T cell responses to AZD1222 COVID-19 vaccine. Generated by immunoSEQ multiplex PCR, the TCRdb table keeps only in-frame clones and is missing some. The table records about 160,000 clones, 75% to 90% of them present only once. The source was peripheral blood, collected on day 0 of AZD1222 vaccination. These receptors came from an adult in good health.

CDR3 sequence: CASSIGEPYLMGLFF. The DNA of the CDR3 is TGTGCCAGCAGTATAGGGGAGCCCTATCTGATGGGTCTGTTTTTT. The V gene is TRBV2, the J gene TRBJ1-4; the D gene is possibly TRBD1 (5 bases). The length of the CDR3 is 15 residues. V was trimmed by 5 bases and J by 14 bases, leaving 24 bases between them. The V gene's germline CDR1 is SNHLY and CDR2 FYNNEI.

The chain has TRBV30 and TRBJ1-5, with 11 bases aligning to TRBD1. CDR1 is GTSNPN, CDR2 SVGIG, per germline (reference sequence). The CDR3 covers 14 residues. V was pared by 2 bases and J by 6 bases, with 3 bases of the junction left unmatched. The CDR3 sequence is CAWSTGQGAQPQHF. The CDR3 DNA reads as TGTGCCTGGAGTACCGGACAGGGGGCTCAGCCCCAGCATTTT.

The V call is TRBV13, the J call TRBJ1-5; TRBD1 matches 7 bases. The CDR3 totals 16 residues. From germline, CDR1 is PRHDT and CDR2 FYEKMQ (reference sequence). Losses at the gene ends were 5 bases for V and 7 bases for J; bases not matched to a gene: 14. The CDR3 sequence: CASSASLGAGGQPQHF. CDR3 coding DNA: TGTGCCAGCAGCGCCTCCCTCGGGGCAGGGGGGCAGCCCCAGCATTTT.

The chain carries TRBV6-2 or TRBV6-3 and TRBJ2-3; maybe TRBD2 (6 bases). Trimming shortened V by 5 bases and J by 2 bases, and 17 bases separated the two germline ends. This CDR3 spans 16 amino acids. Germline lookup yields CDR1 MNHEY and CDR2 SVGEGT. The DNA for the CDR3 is TGTGCCAGCAGTGCAGCGCGGGGTCTCCTCACAGATACGCAGTATTTT. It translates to CASSAARGLLTDTQYF.

The CDR3 sequence: CATSRRKGSYEQYV. The CDR3 coding sequence is TGTGCCACCAGCAGACGGAAGGGTTCCTACGAGCAGTACGTC. The chain uses TRBV15 and TRBJ2-7; D unclear. Per germline, CDR1 LNHNV and CDR2 YYDKDF (reference sequence). This CDR3 spans 14 amino acids. V lost 2 bases to trimming and J lost 1 base, with 9 bases between them.

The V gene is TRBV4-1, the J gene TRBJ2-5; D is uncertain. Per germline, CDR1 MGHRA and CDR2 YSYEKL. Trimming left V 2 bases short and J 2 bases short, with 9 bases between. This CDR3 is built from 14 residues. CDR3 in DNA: TGCGCCAGCAGCCAACAGACGGAGCAAGAGACCCAGTACTTC. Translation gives CASSQQTEQETQYF.

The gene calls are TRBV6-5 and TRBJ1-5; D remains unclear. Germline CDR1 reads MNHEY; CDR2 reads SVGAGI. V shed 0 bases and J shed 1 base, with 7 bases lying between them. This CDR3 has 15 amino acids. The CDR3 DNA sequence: TGTGCCAGCAGTTACTCGTCTAACAGCAATCAGCCCCAGCATTTT. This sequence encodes CASSYSSNSNQPQHF.

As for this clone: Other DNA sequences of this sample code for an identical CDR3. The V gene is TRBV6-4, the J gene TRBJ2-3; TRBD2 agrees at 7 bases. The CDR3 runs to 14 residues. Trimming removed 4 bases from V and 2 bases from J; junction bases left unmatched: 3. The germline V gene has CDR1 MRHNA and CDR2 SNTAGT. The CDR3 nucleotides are TGTGCCAGCAGTGGGGGGGGAGCCACAGATACGCAGTATTTT. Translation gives CASSGGGATDTQYF.

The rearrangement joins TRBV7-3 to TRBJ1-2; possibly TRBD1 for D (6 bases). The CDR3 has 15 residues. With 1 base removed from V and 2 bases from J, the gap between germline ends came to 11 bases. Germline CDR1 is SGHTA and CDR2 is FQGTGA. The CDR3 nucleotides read TGTGCCAGCAGCTTAAGGGGGGGCTCCAACTATGGCTACACCTTC. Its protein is CASSLRGGSNYGYTF.

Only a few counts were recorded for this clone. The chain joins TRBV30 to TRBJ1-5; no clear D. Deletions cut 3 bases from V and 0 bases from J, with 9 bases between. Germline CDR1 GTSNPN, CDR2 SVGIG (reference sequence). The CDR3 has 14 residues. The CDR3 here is CAWSVGTSNQPQHF. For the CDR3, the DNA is TGTGCCTGGAGCGTAGGTACTAGCAATCAGCCCCAGCATTTT.

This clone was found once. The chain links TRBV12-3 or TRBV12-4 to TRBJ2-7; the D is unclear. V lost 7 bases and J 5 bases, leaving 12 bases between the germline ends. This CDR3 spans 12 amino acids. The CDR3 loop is CASTNLGDEQYF. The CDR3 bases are TGTGCCAGCACGAACTTGGGCGACGAGCAGTACTTC.

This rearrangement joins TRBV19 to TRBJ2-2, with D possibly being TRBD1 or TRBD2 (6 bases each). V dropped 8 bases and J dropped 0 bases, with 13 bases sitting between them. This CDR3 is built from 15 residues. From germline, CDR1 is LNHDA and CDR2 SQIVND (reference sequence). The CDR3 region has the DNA TGTGCCAGTCGAACCGGGGGCACGAACACCGGGGAGCTGTTTTTT. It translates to CASRTGGTNTGELFF. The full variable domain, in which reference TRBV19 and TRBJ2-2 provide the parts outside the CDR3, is DGGITQSPKYLFRKEGQNVTLSCEQNLNHDAMYWYRQDPGQGLRLIYYSQIVNDFQKGDIAEGYSVSREKKESFPLTVTSAQKNPTAFYLCASRTGGTNTGELFFGEGSRLTVL.

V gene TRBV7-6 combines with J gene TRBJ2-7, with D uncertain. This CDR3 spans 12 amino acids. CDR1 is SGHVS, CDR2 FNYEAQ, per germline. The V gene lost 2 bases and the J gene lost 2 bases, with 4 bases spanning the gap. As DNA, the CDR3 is TGTGCCAGCAGCTTAAATCCCTACGAGCAGTACTTC. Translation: CASSLNPYEQYF.